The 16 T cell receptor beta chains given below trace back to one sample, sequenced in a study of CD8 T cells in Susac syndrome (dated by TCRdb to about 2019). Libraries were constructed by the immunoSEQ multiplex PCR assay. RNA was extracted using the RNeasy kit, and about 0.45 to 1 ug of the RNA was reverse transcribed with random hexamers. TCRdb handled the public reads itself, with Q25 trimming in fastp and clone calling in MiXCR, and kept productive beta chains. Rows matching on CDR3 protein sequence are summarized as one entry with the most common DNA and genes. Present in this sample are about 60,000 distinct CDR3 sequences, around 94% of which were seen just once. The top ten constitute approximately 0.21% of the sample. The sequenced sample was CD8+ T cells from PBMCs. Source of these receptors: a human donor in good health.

The CDR3 DNA reads as TGCGCCAGCAGCCAAGATATTGGGACAGGGTTCACTGAAGCTTTCTTT. Its protein is CASSQDIGTGFTEAFF. V usage is TRBV4-3 and J usage is TRBJ1-1; TRBD1 matches at 9 bases. V shed 0 bases, J shed 4 bases, and the junction held 6 bases outside the gene matches. The germline V gene has CDR1 LGHNA and CDR2 YSLEER. The CDR3 spans 16 residues.

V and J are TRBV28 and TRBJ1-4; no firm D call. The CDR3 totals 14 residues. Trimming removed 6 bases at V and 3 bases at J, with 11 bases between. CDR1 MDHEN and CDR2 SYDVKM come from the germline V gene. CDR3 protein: CASRSRVPNEKLFF. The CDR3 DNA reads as TGTGCCAGCAGGTCACGGGTACCTAATGAAAAACTGTTTTTT.

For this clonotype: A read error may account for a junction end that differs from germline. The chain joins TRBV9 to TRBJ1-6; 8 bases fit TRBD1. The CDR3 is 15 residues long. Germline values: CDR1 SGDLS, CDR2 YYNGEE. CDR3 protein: CASSGTGKTNSPLHF. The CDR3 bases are TGTGCCAGCAGCGGGACAGGGAAAACAAATTCACCCCTACACTTT. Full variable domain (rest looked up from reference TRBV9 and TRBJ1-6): DSGVTQTPKHLITATGQRVTLRCSPRSGDLSVYWYQQSLDQGLQFLIQYYNGEERAKGNILERFSAQQFPDLHSELNLSSLELGDSALYFCASSGTGKTNSPLHFGNGTRLTVT.

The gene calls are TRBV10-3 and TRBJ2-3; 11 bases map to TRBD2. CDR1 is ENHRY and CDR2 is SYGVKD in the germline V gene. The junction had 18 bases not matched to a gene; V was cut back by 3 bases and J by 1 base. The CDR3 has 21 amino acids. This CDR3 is CAISDRTRLIAGGEGTDTQYF. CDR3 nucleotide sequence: TGTGCCATCAGTGACCGCACCCGGTTAATAGCGGGGGGGGAAGGCACAGATACGCAGTATTTT.

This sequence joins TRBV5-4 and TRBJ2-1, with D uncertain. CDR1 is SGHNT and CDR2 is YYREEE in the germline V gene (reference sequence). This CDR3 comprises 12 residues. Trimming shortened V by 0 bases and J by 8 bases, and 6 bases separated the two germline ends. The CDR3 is CASSLAGDEQFF. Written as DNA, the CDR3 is TGTGCCAGCAGCTTGGCCGGCGATGAGCAGTTCTTC. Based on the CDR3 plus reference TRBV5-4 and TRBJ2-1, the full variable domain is ETGVTQSPTHLIKTRGQQVTLRCSSQSGHNTVSWYQQALGQGPQFIFQYYREEENGRGNFPPRFSGLQFPNYSSELNVNALELDDSALYLCASSLAGDEQFFGPGTRLTVL.

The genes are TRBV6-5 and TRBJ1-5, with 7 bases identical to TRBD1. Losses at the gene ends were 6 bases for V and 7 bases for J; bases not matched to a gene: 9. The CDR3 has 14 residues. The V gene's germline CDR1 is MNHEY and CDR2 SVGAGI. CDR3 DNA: TGTGCCAGCAGCCCCGAGGGGGCAGGGCAGCCCCAGCATTTT. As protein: CASSPEGAGQPQHF.

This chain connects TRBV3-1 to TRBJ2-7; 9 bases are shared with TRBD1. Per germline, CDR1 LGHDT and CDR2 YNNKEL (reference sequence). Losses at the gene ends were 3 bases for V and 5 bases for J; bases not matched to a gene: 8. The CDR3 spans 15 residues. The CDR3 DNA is TGTGCCAGCAGCCACCCATACAGGGGGCGAAACGAGCAGTACTTC. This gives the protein CASSHPYRGRNEQYF.

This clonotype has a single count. CDR3 bases: TGTGCCAGCAGCTTGGAAGGGAGCATCTACGAGCAGTACTTC. This codes for CASSLEGSIYEQYF. The chain is built from TRBV5-4 and TRBJ2-7; D is possibly TRBD2 (5 bases). The germline CDR1 and CDR2 sequences are SGHNT and YYREEE (reference sequence). Trimming removed 0 bases from V and 3 bases from J, with 10 bases in between. The CDR3 consists of 14 residues.

The CDR3 sequence is CASSFGGLYEQYF. Here the CDR3 DNA reads TGTGCCAGCAGCTTTGGGGGACTCTACGAGCAGTACTTC. The rearrangement uses TRBV7-9 and TRBJ2-7, with D maybe TRBD2 (6 bases). Germline-derived CDR1 and CDR2 are SEHNR and FQNEAQ (reference sequence). V shed 3 bases and J shed 3 bases, with 9 bases lying between them. The length of the CDR3 is 13 residues.

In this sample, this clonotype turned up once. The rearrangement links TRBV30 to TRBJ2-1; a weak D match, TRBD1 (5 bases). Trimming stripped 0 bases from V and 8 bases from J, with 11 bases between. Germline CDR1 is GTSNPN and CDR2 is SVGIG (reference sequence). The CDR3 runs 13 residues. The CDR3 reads CAWSVLRVDEQFF. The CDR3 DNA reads TGTGCCTGGAGTGTACTCAGGGTAGATGAGCAGTTCTTC.

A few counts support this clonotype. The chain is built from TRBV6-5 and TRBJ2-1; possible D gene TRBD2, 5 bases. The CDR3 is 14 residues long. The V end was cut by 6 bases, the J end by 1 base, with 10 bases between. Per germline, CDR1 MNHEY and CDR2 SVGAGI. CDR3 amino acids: CASSWTGSYNEQFF. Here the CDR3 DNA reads TGTGCCAGCAGCTGGACTGGGTCCTACAATGAGCAGTTCTTC.

The CDR3 loop is CASRGVPYEQYF. The DNA for the CDR3 is TGTGCCAGCAGGGGGGTTCCCTACGAGCAGTACTTC. V gene TRBV12-3 or TRBV12-4 combines with J gene TRBJ2-7, with D perhaps assigned TRBD1 or TRBD2 (5 bases each). The CDR3 spans 12 residues. V was shortened by 6 bases and J by 2 bases, with 8 bases between the two germline ends.

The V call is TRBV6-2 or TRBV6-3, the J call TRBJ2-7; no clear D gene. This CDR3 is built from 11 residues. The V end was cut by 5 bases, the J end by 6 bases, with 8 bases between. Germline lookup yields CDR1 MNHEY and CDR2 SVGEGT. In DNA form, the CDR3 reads TGTGCCAGCAGTGGAGTGGGCGAGCAGTACTTC. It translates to CASSGVGEQYF.

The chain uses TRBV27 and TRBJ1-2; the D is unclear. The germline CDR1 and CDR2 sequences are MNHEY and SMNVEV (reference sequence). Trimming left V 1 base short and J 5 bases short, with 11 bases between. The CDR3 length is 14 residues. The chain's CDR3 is CASSLLGGRYGYTF. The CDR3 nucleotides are TGTGCCAGCAGTTTATTGGGAGGGAGGTATGGCTACACCTTC.

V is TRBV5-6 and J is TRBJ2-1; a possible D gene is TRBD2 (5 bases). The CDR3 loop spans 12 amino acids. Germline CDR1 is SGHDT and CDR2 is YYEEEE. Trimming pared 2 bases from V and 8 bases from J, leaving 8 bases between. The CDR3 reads CASSLDYHEQFF. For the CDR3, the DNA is TGTGCCAGCAGCTTAGACTATCATGAGCAGTTCTTC.

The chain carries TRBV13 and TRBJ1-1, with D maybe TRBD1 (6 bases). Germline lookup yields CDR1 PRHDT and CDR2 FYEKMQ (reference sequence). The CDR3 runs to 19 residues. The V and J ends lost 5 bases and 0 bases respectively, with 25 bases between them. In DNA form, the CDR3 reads TGTGCCAGCAGCCCAAGCCGCGGGACACGAAATTCTATGAACACTGAAGCTTTCTTT. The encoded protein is CASSPSRGTRNSMNTEAFF.